The 5 T cell receptor beta chains listed next were all sequenced from one sample in a study of regulatory T cells in long-lasting Graves disease. Sequencing libraries for TCR beta were prepared with iRepertoire HTBI primers and Arm-PCR of CDR3 regions. TCRdb re-called the multiplex PCR reads through MiXCR, storing one row per CDR3 protein. The table shows 400,000 to 450,000 distinct CDR3 sequences, with approximately 16% occurring only once. Stated time point: newly diagnosed GD, antithyroid drugs for less than 3 months. Preparation of the TCR library used RNA extracted from PBMCs. The sample was also linked to a second study, of T cells in Graves' hyperthyroidism and ophthalmopathy.

The sample here was peripheral blood mononuclear cells (PBMCs), taken at new diagnosis, from a patient treated with antithyroid drugs. The receptors stem from a woman in her 30s with Graves disease.

This clonotype was counted at least ten times. The chain combines TRBV2 with TRBJ1-1, with TRBD1 identical over 7 bases. Germline V lookup: CDR1 SNHLY, CDR2 FYNNEI. The CDR3 spans 13 residues. The junction had 4 bases not matched to a gene; V was cut back by 8 bases and J by 1 base. The CDR3 loop is CASGTDRNTEAFF. Written as DNA, the CDR3 is TGTGCCAGCGGGACAGACAGGAACACTGAAGCTTTCTTT.

This rearrangement joins TRBV18 to TRBJ2-3; 7 bases line up with TRBD2. V was clipped by 3 bases and J by 5 bases; unmatched bases: 11. The CDR3 has 16 amino acids. The germline V gene has CDR1 KGHSH and CDR2 LQKENI. This CDR3 is CASSPRASGMGDTQYF. The CDR3 bases are TGTGCCAGCTCACCGAGGGCTAGCGGTATGGGAGATACGCAGTATTTT.

This clonotype was seen at least ten times. The J gene is TRBJ2-3, the V gene TRBV7-9, with D maybe TRBD1 (6 bases). In germline, CDR1 is SEHNR, CDR2 FQNEAQ (reference sequence). CDR3 length: 14 amino acids. The V end was cut by 10 bases, the J end by 2 bases, with 16 bases between. The CDR3: CAIQQGLVTDTQYF. The CDR3 bases are TGTGCCATTCAACAGGGATTGGTCACAGATACGCAGTATTTT. Full variable domain (remainder filled in from reference TRBV7-9 and TRBJ2-3): DTGVSQNPRHKITKRGQNVTFRCDPISEHNRLYWYRQTLGQGPEFLTYFQNEAQLEKSRLLSDRFSAERPKGSFSTLEIQRTEQGDSAMYLCAIQQGLVTDTQYFGPGTRLTVL.

The rearrangement links TRBV10-2 to TRBJ2-2, with a weak D call TRBD1 (5 bases). Germline V lookup: CDR1 WSHSY, CDR2 SAAADI. The length of the CDR3 is 13 residues. The V and J ends lost 6 bases and 6 bases respectively, with 11 bases between them. CDR3 nucleotide sequence: TGCGCCAGCAGCCCAGGGCCGGCCGGGGAGCTGTTTTTT. Its protein product is CASSPGPAGELFF.

The gene calls are TRBV6-2 or TRBV6-3 and TRBJ2-2; 7 bases line up with TRBD2. Germline loops: CDR1 MNHEY, CDR2 SVGEGT. J was trimmed by 6 bases and V by 6 bases; bases with no gene match: 7. This CDR3 is 14 amino acids long. The CDR3 sequence is CASRRTRYAGELFF. Here the CDR3 DNA reads TGTGCCAGCAGAAGGACTAGATATGCCGGGGAGCTGTTTTTT.